This T cell receptor (beta chain) was captured by sequencing in a study of T cells after posttransplantation cyclophosphamide. The naive gate required viable CD3+CD4+ or CD3+CD8+ cells with CCR7+CD45RA+CD45RO-CD95-CD27+CD28+ phenotype. Assay: immunoSEQ multiplex PCR; the TCRdb copy retains only in-frame clones and omits some. The data show roughly 30,000 clones, 80% to 95% seen once. Trimming pared 1 base from V and 2 bases from J, leaving 5 bases between. Germline CDR1 and CDR2: SGHVS and FQNEAQ. The CDR3 extends over 13 amino acids. Sequenced: naive CD4+ T cells sorted from PBMCs. This clonotype was sampled from an older woman in good health, CMV-negative, and a related stem cell transplant donor. The V call is TRBV7-8, the J call TRBJ1-2; D is unclear. CDR3 loop: CASSLVQNYGYTF. DNA for the CDR3: TGTGCCAGCAGCTTAGTACAGAACTATGGCTACACCTTC.